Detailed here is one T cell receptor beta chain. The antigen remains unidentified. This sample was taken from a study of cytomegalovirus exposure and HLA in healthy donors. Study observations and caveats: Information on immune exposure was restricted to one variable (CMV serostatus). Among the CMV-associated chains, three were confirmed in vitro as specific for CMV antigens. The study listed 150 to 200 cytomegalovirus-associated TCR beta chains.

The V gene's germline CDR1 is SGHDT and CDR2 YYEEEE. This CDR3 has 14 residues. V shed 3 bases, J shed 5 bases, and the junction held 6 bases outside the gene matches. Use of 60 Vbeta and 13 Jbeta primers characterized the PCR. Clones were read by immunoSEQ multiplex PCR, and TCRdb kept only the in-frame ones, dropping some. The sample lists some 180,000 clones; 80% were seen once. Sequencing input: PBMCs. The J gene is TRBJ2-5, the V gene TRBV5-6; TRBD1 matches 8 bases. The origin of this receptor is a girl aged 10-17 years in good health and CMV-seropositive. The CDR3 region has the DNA TGTGCCAGCAGCTACCGACAGGGGTGGGAGACCCAGTACTTC. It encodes CASSYRQGWETQYF.